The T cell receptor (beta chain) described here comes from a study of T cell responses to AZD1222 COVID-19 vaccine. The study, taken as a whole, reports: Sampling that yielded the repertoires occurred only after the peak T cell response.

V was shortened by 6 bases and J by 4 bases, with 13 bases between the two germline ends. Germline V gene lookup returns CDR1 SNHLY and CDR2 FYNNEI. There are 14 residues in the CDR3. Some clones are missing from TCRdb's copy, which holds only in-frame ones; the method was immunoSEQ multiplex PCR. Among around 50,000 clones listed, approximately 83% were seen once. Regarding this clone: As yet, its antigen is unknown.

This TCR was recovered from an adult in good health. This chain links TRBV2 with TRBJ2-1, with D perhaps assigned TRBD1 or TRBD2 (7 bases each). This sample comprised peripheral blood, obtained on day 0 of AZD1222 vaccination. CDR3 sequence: CASSPGGDYNEQFF. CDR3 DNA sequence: TGTGCCAGCAGCCCAGGGGGGGATTACAATGAGCAGTTCTTC. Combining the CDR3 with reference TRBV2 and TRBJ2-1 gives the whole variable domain EPEVTQTPSHQVTQMGQEVILRCVPISNHLYFYWYRQILGQKVEFLVSFYNNEISEKSEIFDDQFSVERPDGSNFTLKIRSTKLEDSAMYFCASSPGGDYNEQFFGPGTRLTVL.